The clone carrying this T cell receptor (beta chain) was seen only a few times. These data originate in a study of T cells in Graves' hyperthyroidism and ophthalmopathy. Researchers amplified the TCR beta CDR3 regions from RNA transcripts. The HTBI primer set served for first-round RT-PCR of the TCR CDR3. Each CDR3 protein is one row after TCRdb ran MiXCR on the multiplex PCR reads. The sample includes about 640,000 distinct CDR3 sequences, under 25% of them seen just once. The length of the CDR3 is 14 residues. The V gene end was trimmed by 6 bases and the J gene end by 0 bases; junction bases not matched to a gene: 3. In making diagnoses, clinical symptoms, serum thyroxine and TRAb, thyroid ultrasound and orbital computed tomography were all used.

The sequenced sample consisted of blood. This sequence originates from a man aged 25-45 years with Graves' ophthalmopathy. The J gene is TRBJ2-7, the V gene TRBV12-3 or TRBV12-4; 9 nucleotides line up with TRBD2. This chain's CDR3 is CASRTSGYSYEQYF. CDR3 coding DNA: TGTGCCAGCAGGACTAGCGGTTACTCCTACGAGCAGTACTTC.